Sequencing of this T cell receptor (beta chain) was carried out in a study of blood T cell repertoires in COVID-19. Across the whole study: The United States, Italy and Spain were the sources of the acute and convalescent COVID-19 samples. In each case, the material was cDNA or gDNA derived from T cells, B-cell-depleted T cells, or PBMCs.

Original processing methods: Reference gene primer amplification in the assay estimated nucleated cell counts. The table came from immunoSEQ multiplex PCR; TCRdb's copy has only in-frame clones and leaves some out. The V and J calls and clone size come from that table; D and trimming were worked out from the DNA. The sample has about 160,000 clones, 80% to 95% seen once. The CDR3 is 16 amino acids. V lost 5 bases to trimming and J lost 4 bases, with 19 bases between them. Germline V gene lookup returns CDR1 SEHNR and CDR2 FQNEAQ (reference sequence). The chain uses TRBV7-9 and TRBJ2-3; a weak D match, TRBD1 (6 bases). The sequence was obtained from a woman in her fifties or sixties with acute or convalescent COVID-19. The specimen was peripheral blood. The CDR3 nucleotides read TGTGCCAGCAGCCCAACTACAGGGCGTGAAGCAGATACGCAGTATTTT. Translation: CASSPTTGREADTQYF.